This T cell receptor (beta chain) came from a study of shared clonotypes between healthy human individuals (dated by TCRdb to 2018 to 2021). Broadly, across the study: The cohort included three men and two women between 18 and 49 years of age. For each donor, CD4 naive and CD4 memory were each given three plates, CD8 naive was given two plates, and CD8 memory was given one plate. The study deeply sequenced blood TCR repertoires of five healthy adults to estimate repertoire size and the extent of clonotype sharing between individuals. To increase sequencing depth and limit assay-specific biases, different laboratories used diverse techniques to prepare libraries and sequence TCR repertoires. Each donor's leukapheresis produced roughly between roughly 0.85 and 9 billion PBMCs.

Using the deep immunoSEQ assay, TCR CDR3 regions were amplified from genomic DNA by multiplex PCR. For each cell subset, the extracted genomic DNA was distributed evenly across all wells of several immunoSEQ 96-well plates, and each plate served as one replicate. For sorted subsets, roughly 0.2 ug genomic DNA, equal to 30,000 or so T cell genomes, was loaded into each replicate PCR. Purified libraries were measured with a Qubit 3.0 fluorometer, size-checked on a Bioanalyzer 2100, and measured again with the KAPA Library Quantification kit. Each immunoSEQ 96-well plate was sequenced on its own single-read 150-cycle Illumina NextSeq 550 flow cell. As for the original processing: Because only junctional sequences without quality scores were contained in the immunoSEQ output, filtering matching that applied to full-length reads could not be performed. Sequences were annotated with PyIR, a Python wrapper for IgBLAST v1.9, and V/J genes and CDR3 were assigned using IMGT germline references. Any read was removed if the V/J assignment was weak (E-value above 1e-6), the CDR3 was missing, or the read contained stop codons, out-of-frame junctions, or ambiguous translated residues. V3J clonotypes were defined as sequences sharing an identical inferred V gene, J gene, and CDR3 amino acid sequence. The percentage overlap between two repertoires was calculated by dividing the number of shared unique clonotypes by the size of the smaller repertoire. Repertoire richness was assessed with RTK rarefaction, the Chao1 estimator, and Recon v2.1 estimates of unobserved clonotypes. For all TCRbeta clonotypes obtained by the gDNA method from a handful of donors, generation probabilities were computed with OLGA. TCRdb provides this immuneACCESS table in a form limited to in-frame rearrangements. Some clones are lacking; in checked studies, under half of them reflect an unresolved V gene, and why the rest are absent is not known. That table is the source of V, J and clone size, and D and trimming were worked out from the DNA. In all, the sample holds fewer than 1 million clones, and approximately 96% of those were seen once. The top ten constitute about 0.25% of the sample.

Points on this clone: Which antigen it targets is not known. No base-level quality is on record; no much larger clone is a single base apart.

CD8 naive samples were obtained by positive selection for CCR7 among CD45RO-negative cells, yielding a CD45RA+CCR7+ population from which TemRA cells were excluded. Healthy HIV-negative adults with no recently reported acute infections or vaccinations were included as donors. All donors were Caucasian adults living in Nashville, Tennessee, USA. Blood was obtained by leukapheresis, after which PBMCs were separated by Ficoll-Histopaque density gradient centrifugation and cryopreserved in liquid nitrogen vapor phase. Purity and quantity of every magnetically sorted T cell population were checked by analytical flow cytometry. From each sorted fraction, genomic DNA was isolated and quantified by UV absorbance on a Nanodrop 2000c. What the authors observed across the whole study: Sampling was limited to blood, and TCR repertoires in tissue likely differ from TCR repertoires in blood. Across a few donors, about 5.2% of naive CD4, around 3.3% of naive CD8, roughly 2.2% of memory CD4, and roughly 0.4% of memory CD8 clonotypes were shared. Based on pairwise subsampling, the degree of clonotype sharing among donors was expected to be affected by sequencing depth. Naive subsets generally had larger estimated clonotype richness than memory subsets did. Compared with non-shared clonotypes, clonotypes shared by all four sorted-subset donors had higher generation probabilities. The small number of donors limited the genetic and exposure-history diversity represented. Even with the large sequencing depth, rarefaction of the sorted-subset datasets indicated that sequencing was incomplete.

Sequencing was performed on naive CD8+ T cells sorted from blood. Per the publication, the cell subset or site label means: CD45RA+CCR7+. The source is a man younger than 40 in good health.

The CDR3 is CASRQGPSSYNEQFF. DNA sequence: TGTGCCAGCAGACAGGGGCCGAGCTCCTACAATGAGCAGTTCTTC. The sequence links TRBV7-8 to TRBJ2-1, with 7 bases in between that match TRBD1. Relative to germline, V is missing 6 bases and J is missing 0 bases, with 5 bases of the junction outside any gene match. From the cysteine up to the phenylalanine, the CDR3 has a length of 15 residues. Only the CDR3 DNA is retained, 45 bases long and in frame from the first base. CDR1 is given as SGHVS and CDR2 as FQNEAQ, both from the germline V gene.